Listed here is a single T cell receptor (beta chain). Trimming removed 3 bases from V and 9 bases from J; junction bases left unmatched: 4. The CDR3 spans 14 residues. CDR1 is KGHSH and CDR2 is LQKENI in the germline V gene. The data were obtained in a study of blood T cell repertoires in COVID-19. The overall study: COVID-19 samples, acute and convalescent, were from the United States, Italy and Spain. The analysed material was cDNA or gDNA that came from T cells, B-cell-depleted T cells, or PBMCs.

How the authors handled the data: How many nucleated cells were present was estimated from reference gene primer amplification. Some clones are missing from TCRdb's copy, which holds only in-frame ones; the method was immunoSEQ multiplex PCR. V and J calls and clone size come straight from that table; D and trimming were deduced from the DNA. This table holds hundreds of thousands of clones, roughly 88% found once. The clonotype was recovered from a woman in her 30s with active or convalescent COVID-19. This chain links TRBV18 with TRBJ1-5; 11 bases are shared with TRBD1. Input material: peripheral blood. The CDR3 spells CASSPPGQGGPQHF. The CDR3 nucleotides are TGTGCCAGCTCACCCCCGGGACAGGGGGGGCCCCAGCATTTT.